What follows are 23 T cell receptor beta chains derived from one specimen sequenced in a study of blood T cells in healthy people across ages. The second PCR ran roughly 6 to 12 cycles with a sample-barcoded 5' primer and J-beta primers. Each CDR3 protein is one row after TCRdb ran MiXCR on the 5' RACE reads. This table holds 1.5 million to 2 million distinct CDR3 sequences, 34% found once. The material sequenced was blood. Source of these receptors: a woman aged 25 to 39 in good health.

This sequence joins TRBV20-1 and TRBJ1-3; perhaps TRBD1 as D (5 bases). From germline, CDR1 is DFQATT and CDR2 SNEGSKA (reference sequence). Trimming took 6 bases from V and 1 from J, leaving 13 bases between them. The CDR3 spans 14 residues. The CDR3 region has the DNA TGCAGTGCCAAACCGGGGGGATCTGGAAACACCATATATTTT. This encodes CSAKPGGSGNTIYF.

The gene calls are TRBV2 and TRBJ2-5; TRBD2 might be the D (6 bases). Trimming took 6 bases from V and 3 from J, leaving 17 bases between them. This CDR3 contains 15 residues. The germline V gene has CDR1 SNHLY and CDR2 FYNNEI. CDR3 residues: CASSPRRVTEETQYF. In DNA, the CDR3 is TGTGCCAGCAGCCCAAGGAGGGTCACCGAAGAGACCCAGTACTTC. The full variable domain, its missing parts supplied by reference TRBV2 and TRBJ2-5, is EPEVTQTPSHQVTQMGQEVILRCVPISNHLYFYWYRQILGQKVEFLVSFYNNEISEKSEIFDDQFSVERPDGSNFTLKIRSTKLEDSAMYFCASSPRRVTEETQYFGPGTRLLVL.

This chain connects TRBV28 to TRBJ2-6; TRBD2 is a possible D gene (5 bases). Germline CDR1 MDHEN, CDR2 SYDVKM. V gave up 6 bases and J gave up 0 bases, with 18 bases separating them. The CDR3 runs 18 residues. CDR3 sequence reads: CASSPARARGSGANVLTF. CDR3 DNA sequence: TGTGCCAGCAGCCCAGCGCGGGCTCGGGGCTCTGGGGCCAACGTCCTGACTTTC.

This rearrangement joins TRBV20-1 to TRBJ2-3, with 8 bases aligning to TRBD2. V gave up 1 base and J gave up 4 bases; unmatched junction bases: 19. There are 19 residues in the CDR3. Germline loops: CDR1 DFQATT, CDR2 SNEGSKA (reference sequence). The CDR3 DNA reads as TGCAGTGCTAGAGCTCCCCTTTCTGCGGGAGGCTCGAGGGCAGATACGCAGTATTTT. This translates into CSARAPLSAGGSRADTQYF.

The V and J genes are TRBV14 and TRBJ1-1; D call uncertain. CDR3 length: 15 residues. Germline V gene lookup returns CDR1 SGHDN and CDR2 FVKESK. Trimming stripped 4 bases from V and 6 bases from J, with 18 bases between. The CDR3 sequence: CASSPPPAGSPEAFF. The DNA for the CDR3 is TGTGCCAGCAGCCCTCCGCCGGCCGGTTCCCCTGAAGCTTTCTTT.

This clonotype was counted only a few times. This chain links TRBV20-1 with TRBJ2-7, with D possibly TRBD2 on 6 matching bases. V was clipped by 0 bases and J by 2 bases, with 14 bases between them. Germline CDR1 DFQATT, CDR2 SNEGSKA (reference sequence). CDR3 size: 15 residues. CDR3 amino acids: CSAREQGRRAYEQYF. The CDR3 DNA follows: TGCAGTGCTAGAGAACAAGGCAGGAGGGCCTACGAGCAGTACTTC.

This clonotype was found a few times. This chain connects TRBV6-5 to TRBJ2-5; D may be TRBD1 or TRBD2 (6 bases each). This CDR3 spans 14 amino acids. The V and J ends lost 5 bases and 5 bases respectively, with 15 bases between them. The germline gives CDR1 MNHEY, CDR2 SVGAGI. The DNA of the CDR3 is TGTGCCAGCAGTAGACCCGGGGGCGGCGAGACCCAGTACTTC. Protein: CASSRPGGGETQYF.

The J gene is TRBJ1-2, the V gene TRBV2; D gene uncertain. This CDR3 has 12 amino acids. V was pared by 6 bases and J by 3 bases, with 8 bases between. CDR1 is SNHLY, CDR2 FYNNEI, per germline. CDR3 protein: CASRIGDYGYTF. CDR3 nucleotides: TGTGCCAGCAGGATCGGAGACTATGGCTACACCTTC.

This CDR3 reads CASSLGDRGSTEAFF. CDR3 nucleotides: TGCGCCAGCAGCTTGGGGGACAGGGGGAGCACTGAAGCTTTCTTT. The chain couples TRBV5-1 to TRBJ1-1, with TRBD1 matching over 11 bases. Per germline, CDR1 SGHRS and CDR2 YFSETQ. With V trimmed by 0 bases and J by 4 bases, 2 bases remained unmatched. The CDR3 covers 15 residues.

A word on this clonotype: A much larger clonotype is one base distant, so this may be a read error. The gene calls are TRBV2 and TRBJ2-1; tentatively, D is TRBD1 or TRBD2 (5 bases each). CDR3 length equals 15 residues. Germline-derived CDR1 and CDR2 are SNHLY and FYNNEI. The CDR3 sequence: CAGSERDPSYNEQFF. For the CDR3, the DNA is TGTGCCGGCAGTGAAAGGGACCCCTCCTACAATGAGCAGTTCTTC.

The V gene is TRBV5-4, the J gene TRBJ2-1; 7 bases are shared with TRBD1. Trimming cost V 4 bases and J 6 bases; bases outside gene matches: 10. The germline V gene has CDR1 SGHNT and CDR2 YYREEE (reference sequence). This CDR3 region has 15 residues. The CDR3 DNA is TGTGCCAGCAGCCTAGAAGGGGGCGCTTGCAATGAGCAGTTCTTC. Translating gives CASSLEGGACNEQFF.

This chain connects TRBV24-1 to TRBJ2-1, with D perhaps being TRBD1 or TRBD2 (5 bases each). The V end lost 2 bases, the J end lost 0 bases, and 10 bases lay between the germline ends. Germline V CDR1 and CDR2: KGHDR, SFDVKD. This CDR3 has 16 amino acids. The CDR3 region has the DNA TGTGCCACCAGTGATTATGGGGGTAGCTCCTACAATGAGCAGTTCTTC. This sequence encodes CATSDYGGSSYNEQFF.

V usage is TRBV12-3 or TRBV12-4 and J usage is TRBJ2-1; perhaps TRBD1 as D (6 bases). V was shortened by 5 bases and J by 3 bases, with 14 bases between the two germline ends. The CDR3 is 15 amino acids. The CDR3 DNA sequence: TGTGCCAGCAGTCTGGGCGCAGGGGACTACAATGAGCAGTTCTTC. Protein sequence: CASSLGAGDYNEQFF.

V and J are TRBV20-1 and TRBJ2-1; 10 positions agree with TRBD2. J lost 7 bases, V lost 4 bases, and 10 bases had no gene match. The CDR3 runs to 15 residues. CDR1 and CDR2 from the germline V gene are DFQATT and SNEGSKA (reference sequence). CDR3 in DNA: TGCAGTGCTACGCTGAGGCTAGCGGGAGTGAATGAGCAGTTCTTC. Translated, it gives CSATLRLAGVNEQFF.

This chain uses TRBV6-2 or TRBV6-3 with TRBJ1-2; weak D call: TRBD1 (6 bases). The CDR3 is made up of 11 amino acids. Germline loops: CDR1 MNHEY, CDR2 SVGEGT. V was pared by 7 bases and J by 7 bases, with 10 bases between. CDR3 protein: CASMGRGGYTF. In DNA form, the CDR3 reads TGTGCCAGCATGGGCAGGGGTGGCTACACCTTC.

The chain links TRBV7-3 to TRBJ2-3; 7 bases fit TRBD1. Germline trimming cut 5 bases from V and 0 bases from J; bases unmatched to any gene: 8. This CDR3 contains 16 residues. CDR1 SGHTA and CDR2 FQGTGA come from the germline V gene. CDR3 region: CASSPGQRTSTDTQYF. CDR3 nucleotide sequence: TGTGCCAGCAGCCCGGGACAGCGGACTAGCACAGATACGCAGTATTTT.

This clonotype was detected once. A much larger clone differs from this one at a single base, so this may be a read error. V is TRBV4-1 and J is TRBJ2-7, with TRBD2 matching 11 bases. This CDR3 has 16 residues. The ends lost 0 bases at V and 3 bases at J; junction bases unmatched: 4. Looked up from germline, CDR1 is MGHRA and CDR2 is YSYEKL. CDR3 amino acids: CASSQDGGLAVYEQYF. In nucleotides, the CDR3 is TGCGCCAGCAGCCAAGATGGGGGACTAGCGGTCTACGAGCAGTACTTC.

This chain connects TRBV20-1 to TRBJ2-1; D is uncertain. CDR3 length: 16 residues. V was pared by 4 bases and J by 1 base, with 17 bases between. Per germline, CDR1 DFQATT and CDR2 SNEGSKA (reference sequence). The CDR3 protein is CSAMTFGTPSYNEQFF. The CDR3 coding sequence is TGCAGTGCTATGACATTCGGAACCCCATCCTACAATGAGCAGTTCTTC.

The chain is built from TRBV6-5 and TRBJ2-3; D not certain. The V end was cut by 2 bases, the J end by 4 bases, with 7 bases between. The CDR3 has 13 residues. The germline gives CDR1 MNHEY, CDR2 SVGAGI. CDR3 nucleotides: TGTGCCAGCAGTTACGGAGATCCAGATACGCAGTATTTT. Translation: CASSYGDPDTQYF.

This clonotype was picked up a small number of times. The CDR3 is CASSLTLGQGETEAFF. Written as DNA, the CDR3 is TGTGCCAGCAGCTTAACCTTGGGACAGGGGGAGACTGAAGCTTTCTTT. The chain uses TRBV7-6 and TRBJ1-1, with 11 bases matching TRBD1. Germline loops: CDR1 SGHVS, CDR2 FNYEAQ. The J segment lost 5 bases and the V segment lost 2 bases, leaving 7 bases of the junction unmatched. The CDR3 covers 16 residues.

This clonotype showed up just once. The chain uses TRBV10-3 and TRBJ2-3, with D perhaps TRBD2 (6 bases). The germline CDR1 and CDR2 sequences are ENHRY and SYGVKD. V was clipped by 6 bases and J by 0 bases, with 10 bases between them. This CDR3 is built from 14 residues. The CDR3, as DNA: TGTGCCATCAGCTTACGGGGGAGCACAGATACGCAGTATTTT. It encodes CAISLRGSTDTQYF.

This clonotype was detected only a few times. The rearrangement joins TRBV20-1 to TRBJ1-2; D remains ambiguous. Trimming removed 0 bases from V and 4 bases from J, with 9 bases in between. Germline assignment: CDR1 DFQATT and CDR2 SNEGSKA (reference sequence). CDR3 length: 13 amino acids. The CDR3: CSARDQNSYGYTF. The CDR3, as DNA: TGCAGTGCTAGAGATCAGAACAGCTATGGCTACACCTTC.

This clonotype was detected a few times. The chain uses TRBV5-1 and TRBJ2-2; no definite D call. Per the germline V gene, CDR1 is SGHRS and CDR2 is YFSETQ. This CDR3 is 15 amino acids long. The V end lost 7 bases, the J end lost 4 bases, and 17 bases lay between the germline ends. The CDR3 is CASRPGRIGTGELFF. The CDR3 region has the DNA TGCGCCAGCCGCCCGGGTAGGATTGGCACCGGGGAGCTGTTTTTT. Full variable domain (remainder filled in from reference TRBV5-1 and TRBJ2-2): KAGVTQTPRYLIKTRGQQVTLSCSPISGHRSVSWYQQTPGQGLQFLFEYFSETQRNKGNFPGRFSGRQFSNSRSEMNVSTLELGDSALYLCASRPGRIGTGELFFGEGSRLTVL.